This T cell receptor beta chain emerged from a study of blood T cell repertoires in COVID-19. At the level of the study: Italy, Spain and the United States were the sources of the convalescent and acute COVID-19 samples. Nucleic acid was either cDNA or gDNA, and it came from T cells, B-cell-depleted T cells, or PBMCs.

CDR1 MNHEY and CDR2 SVGAGI come from the germline V gene. Trimming took 6 bases from V and 2 from J; bases not matched to a gene: 3. The CDR3 spans 13 residues. Measured with immunoSEQ multiplex PCR; TCRdb has only the in-frame clones, and not every one. This table holds hundreds of thousands of clones, 85% to 90% found once. Recruits, aged about 18 to 100 years, lived in some 25 US areas. The sequenced sample consisted of PBMCs or T cells enriched from blood (not recorded which). The J gene is TRBJ1-2, the V gene TRBV6-5, with TRBD1 identical over 7 bases. This receptor was obtained from a woman aged 18 to 35 who had recovered from COVID-19. This CDR3 is CASRGGANYGYTF. CDR3 in DNA: TGTGCCAGCAGAGGGGGCGCGAACTATGGCTACACCTTC.